Listed here is a single T cell receptor beta chain. Mismatch with germline at one junction end may stem from a read error. As to time point: newly diagnosed GD, antithyroid drugs for less than 3 months. The TCR library used RNA extracted from PBMCs. These data come from a study of regulatory T cells in long-lasting Graves disease. Relying on iRepertoire HTBI primers and Arm-PCR of CDR3 regions, the team built TCR beta libraries. TCRdb reprocessed the multiplex PCR reads via MiXCR and lists one record per CDR3 protein. Among under 800,000 distinct CDR3 sequences listed, around 15% were seen once. The CDR3 totals 16 residues. Germline V gene lookup returns CDR1 SEHNR and CDR2 FQNEAQ (reference sequence). These data also featured in a second study, about T cells in Graves' hyperthyroidism and ophthalmopathy.

The sequencing here drew on peripheral blood mononuclear cells (PBMCs), taken at new diagnosis, from a patient treated with antithyroid drugs. This chain joins TRBV7-9 and TRBJ2-7; a possible D gene is TRBD2 (5 bases). The source is a woman in her twenties or thirties with Graves disease. The CDR3 here is CASSFSGSRQTYEQCF. In DNA, the CDR3 is TGTGCCAGCAGCTTTTCGGGGTCGCGGCAGACCTACGAGCAGTGCTTC.